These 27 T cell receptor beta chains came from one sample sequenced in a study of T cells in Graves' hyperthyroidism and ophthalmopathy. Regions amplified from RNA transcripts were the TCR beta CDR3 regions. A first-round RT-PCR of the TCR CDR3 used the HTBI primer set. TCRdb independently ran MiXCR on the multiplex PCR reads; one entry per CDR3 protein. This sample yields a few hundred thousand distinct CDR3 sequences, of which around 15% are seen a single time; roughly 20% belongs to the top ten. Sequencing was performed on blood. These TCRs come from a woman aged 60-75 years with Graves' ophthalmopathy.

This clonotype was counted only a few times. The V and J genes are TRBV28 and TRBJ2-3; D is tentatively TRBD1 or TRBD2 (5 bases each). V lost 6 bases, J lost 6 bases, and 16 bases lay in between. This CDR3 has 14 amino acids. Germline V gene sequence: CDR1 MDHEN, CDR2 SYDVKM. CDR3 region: CASSRDRGGDTQYF. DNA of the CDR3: TGTGCCAGCAGCCGGGACCGAGGCGGTGATACGCAGTATTTT.

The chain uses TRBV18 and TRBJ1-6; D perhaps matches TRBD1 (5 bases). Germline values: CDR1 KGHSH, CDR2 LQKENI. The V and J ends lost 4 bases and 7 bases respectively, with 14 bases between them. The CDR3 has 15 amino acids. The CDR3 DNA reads TGTGCCAGCTCACTATCTAGGGACGGCAATTCACCCCTCCACTTT. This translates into CASSLSRDGNSPLHF.

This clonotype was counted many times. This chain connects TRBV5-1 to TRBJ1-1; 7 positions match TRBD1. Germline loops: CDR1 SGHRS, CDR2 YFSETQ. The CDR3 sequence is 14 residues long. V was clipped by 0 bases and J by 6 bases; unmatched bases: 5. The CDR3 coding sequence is TGCGCCAGCAGCTTGGGACAGGGAGTCGCTGAAGCTTTCTTT. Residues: CASSLGQGVAEAFF.

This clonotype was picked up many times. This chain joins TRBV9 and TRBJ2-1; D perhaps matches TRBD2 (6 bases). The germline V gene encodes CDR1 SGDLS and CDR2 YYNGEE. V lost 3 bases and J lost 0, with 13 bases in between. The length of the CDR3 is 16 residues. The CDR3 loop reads CASSAEGLPSYNEQFF. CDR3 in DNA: TGTGCCAGCAGCGCGGAGGGACTGCCCTCCTACAATGAGCAGTTCTTC.

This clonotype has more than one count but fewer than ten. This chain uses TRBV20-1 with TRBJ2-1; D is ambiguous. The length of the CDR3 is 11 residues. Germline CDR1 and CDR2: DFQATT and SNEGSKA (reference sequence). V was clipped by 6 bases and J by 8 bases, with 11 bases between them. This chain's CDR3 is CSANKAYEQFF. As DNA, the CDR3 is TGCAGTGCAAACAAGGCGTATGAGCAGTTCTTC.

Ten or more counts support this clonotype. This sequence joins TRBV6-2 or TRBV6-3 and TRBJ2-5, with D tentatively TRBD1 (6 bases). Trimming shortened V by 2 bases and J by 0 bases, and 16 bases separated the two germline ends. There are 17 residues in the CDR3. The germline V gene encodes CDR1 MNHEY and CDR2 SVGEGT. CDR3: CASSYGQGITNQETQYF. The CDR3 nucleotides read TGTGCCAGCAGTTACGGTCAGGGGATTACCAACCAAGAGACCCAGTACTTC.

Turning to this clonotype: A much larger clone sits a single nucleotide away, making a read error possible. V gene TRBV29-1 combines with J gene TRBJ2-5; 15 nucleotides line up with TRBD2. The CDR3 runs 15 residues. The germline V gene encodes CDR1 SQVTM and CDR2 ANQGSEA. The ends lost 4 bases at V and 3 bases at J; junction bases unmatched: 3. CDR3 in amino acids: CSVVGLAGGEETQYF. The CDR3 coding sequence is TGCAGCGTTGTGGGACTAGCGGGAGGTGAAGAGACCCAGTACTTC.

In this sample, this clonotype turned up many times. The DNA for the CDR3 is TGTGCCACCAGTGATTCCCGGGACAGGGGGCCCCCGACCCAGTACTTC. Protein sequence: CATSDSRDRGPPTQYF. V gene TRBV24-1 combines with J gene TRBJ2-5; 12 bases agree with TRBD1. Trimming cost V 2 bases and J 7 bases; bases outside gene matches: 7. This CDR3 has 16 amino acids. Germline V lookup: CDR1 KGHDR, CDR2 SFDVKD.

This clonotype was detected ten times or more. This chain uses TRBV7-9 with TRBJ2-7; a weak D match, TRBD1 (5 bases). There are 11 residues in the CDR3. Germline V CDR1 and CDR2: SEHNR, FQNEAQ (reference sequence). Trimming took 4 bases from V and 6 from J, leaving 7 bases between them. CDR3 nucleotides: TGTGCCAGCAGCTCCCAGGGCGAGCAGTACTTC. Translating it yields CASSSQGEQYF.

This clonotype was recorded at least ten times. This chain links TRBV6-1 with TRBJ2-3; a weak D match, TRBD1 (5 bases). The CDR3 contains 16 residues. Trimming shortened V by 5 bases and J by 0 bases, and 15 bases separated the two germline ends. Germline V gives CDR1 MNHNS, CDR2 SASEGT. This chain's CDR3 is CASSRAGATSTDTQYF. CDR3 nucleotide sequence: TGTGCCAGCAGTCGCGCTGGGGCTACTAGCACAGATACGCAGTATTTT.

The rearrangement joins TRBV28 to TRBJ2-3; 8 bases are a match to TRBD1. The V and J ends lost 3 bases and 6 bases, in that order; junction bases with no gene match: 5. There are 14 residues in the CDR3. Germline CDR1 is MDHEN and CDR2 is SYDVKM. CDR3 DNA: TGTGCCAGCAGTTTTGCAGGACAGGGCGATACGCAGTATTTT. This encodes CASSFAGQGDTQYF. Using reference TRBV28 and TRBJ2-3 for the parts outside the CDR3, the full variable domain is DVKVTQSSRYLVKRTGEKVFLECVQDMDHENMFWYRQDPGLGLRLIYFSYDVKMKEKGDIPEGYSVSREKKERFSLILESASTNQTSMYLCASSFAGQGDTQYFGPGTRLTVL.

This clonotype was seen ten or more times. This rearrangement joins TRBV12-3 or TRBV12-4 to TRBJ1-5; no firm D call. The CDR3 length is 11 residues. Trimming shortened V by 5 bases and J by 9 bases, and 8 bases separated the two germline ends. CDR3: CASSTGGPQHF. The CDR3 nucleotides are TGTGCCAGCAGTACGGGCGGGCCCCAGCATTTT.

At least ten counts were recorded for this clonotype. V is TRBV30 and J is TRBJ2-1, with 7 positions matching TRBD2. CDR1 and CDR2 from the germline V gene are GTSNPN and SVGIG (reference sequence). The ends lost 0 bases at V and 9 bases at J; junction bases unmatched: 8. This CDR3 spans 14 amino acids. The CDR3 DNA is TGTGCCTGGAGTGTACTTGGACTAGTGGGTGAGCAGTTCTTC. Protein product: CAWSVLGLVGEQFF.

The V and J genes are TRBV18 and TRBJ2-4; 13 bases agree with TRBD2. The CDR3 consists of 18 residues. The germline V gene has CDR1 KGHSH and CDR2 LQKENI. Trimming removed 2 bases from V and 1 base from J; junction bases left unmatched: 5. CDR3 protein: CASSPRLAGGGAKNIQYF. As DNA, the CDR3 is TGTGCCAGCTCACCAAGACTAGCGGGAGGCGGGGCCAAAAACATTCAGTACTTC.

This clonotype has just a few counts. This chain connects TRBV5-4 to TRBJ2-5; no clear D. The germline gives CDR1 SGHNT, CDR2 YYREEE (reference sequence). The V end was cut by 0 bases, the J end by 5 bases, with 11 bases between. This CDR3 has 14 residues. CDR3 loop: CASSLDASSETQYF. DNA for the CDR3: TGTGCCAGCAGCTTGGATGCTAGTTCCGAGACCCAGTACTTC.

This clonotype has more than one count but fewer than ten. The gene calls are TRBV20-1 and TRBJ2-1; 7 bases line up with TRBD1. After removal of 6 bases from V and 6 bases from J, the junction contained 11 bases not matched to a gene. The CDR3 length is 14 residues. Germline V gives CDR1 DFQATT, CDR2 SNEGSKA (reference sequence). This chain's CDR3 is CSARPGQTLNEQFF. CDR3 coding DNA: TGCAGTGCCAGACCGGGACAGACCCTCAATGAGCAGTTCTTC.

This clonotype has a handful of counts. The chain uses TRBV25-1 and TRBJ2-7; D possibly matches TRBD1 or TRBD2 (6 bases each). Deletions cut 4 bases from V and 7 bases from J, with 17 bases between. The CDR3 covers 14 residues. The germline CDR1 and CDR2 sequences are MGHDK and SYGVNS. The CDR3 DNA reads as TGTGCCAGCAGTGTATCGGGGGCCAGTAGGGAGCAGTACTTC. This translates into CASSVSGASREQYF.

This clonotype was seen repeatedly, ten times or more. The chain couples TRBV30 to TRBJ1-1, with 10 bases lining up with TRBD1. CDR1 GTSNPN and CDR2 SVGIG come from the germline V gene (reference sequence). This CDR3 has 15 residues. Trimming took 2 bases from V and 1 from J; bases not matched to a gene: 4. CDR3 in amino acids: CAWSRTGGRNTEAFF. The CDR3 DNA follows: TGTGCCTGGAGTAGGACAGGGGGTCGGAACACTGAAGCTTTCTTT.

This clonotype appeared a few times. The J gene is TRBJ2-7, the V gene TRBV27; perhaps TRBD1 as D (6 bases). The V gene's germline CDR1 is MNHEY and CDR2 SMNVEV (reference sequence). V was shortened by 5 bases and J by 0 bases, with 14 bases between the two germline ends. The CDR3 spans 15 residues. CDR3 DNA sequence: TGTGCCAGCAGTCCGCTGGACAGAGGCTCCTACGAGCAGTACTTC. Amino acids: CASSPLDRGSYEQYF.

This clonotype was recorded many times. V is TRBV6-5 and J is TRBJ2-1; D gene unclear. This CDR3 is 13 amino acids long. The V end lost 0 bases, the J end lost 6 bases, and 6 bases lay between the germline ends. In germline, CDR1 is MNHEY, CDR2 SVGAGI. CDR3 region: CASSYSSGNEQFF. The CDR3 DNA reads TGTGCCAGCAGTTACTCGTCGGGCAATGAGCAGTTCTTC.

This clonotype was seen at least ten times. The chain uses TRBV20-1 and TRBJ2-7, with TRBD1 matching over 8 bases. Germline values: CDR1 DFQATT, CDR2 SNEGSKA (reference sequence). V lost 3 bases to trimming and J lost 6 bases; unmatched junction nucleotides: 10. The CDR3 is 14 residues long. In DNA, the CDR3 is TGCAGTGCTAGGCACACAGGGGGAACGGGCGAGCAGTACTTC. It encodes CSARHTGGTGEQYF.

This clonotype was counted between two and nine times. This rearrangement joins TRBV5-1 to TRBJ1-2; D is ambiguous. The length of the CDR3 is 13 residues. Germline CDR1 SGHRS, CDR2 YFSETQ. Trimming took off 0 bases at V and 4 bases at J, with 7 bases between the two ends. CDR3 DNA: TGCGCCAGCAGCTTGGACAGTCTCTATGGCTACACCTTC. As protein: CASSLDSLYGYTF.

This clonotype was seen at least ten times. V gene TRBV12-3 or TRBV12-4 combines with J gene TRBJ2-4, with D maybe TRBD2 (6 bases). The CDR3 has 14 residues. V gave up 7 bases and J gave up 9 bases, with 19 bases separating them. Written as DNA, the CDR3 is TGTGCCAGCAACCCTGCCGGGACTGGGGGCATTCAGTACTTC. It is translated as CASNPAGTGGIQYF.

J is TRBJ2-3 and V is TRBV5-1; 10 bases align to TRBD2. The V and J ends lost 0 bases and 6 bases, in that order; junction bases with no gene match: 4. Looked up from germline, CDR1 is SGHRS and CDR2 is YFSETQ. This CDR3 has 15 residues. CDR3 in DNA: TGCGCCAGCAGCTTGGGTCCTAGCGGGGGTGATACGCAGTATTTT. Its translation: CASSLGPSGGDTQYF.

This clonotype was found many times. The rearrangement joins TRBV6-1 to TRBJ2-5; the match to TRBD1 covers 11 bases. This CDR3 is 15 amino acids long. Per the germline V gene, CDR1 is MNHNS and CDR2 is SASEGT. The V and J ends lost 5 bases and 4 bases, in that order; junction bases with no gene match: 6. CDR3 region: CASSQRGTGGETQYF. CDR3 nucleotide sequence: TGTGCCAGCAGTCAAAGAGGGACAGGGGGAGAGACCCAGTACTTC.

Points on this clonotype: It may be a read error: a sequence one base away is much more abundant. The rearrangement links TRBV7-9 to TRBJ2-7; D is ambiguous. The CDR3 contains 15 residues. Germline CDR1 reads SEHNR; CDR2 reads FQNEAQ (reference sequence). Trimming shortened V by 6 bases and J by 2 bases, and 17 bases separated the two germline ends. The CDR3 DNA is TGTGCCAGCAGTGAGCATGTAAGTGCGCCCTACGAGCAGTACTTC. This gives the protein CASSEHVSAPYEQYF.

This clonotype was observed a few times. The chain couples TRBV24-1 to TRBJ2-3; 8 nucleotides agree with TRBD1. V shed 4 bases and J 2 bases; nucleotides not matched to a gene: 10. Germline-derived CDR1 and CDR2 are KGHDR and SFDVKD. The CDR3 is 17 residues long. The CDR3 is CATSDWTGRDNTDTQYF. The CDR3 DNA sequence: TGTGCCACCAGTGACTGGACAGGGCGGGACAACACAGATACGCAGTATTTT.